This TCR beta chain came from a study of T cells in Graves' hyperthyroidism and ophthalmopathy. For the study at large: Peripheral blood was drawn at first diagnosis, prior to all treatment.

This clonotype was observed at least ten times. Its antigen is as yet unknown. CDR3 length equals 14 residues. Germline CDR1 reads LGHDT; CDR2 reads YNNKEL (reference sequence). With V trimmed by 2 bases and J by 10 bases, 2 bases remained unmatched. Authors of the study amplified TCR beta CDR3 regions from RNA transcripts. A set of HTBI primers served as the primers for a first-round RT-PCR of the TCR CDR3. One entry per CDR3 protein, called by TCRdb with MiXCR from the multiplex PCR reads. The sample has some 440,000 distinct CDR3 sequences, approximately 15% seen once. Findings of the study overall: Researchers found most expanded thyroid clonotypes above 0.001 in blood as well.

10 ml of fresh peripheral blood supplied the PBMCs. This receptor was taken from a woman between 18 and 29 years old with Graves' hyperthyroidism. Sequencing was carried out using blood. This rearrangement joins TRBV3-1 to TRBJ1-6, with 10 nucleotides matching TRBD1. CDR3 sequence: CASSQRDRGSPLHF. The CDR3 DNA is TGTGCCAGCAGCCAACGGGACAGGGGATCACCCCTCCACTTT.